Below, 28 T cell receptor beta chains from the same sample are listed, as sequenced in a study of T cell changes during pregnancy in multiple sclerosis. Measured with immunoSEQ multiplex PCR; TCRdb has only the in-frame clones, and not every one. The sample gives tens of thousands of clones, 75% to 90% of which show up once; roughly 0.77% is in the top ten. The sequencing here drew on CD4+ T cells from peripheral blood mononuclear cells, taken in the second trimester of pregnancy. All receptors come from a female donor with multiple sclerosis, enrolled in a pregnancy study.

V and J are TRBV27 and TRBJ2-7; 8 bases match TRBD1. Germline V gives CDR1 MNHEY, CDR2 SMNVEV (reference sequence). The V segment lost 5 bases and the J segment 0 bases; nucleotides outside the gene matches: 6. The CDR3 spans 15 residues. CDR3 sequence reads: CASSLRQGSSYEQYF. CDR3 nucleotides: TGTGCCAGCAGTCTCCGACAGGGGAGCTCCTACGAGCAGTACTTC.

On this clone itself: Other DNA sequences in the same sample also yield this CDR3. This chain uses TRBV7-9 with TRBJ2-1; 10 bases align to TRBD2. V shed 3 bases and J 2 bases; nucleotides not matched to a gene: 4. CDR1 SEHNR and CDR2 FQNEAQ come from the germline V gene (reference sequence). CDR3 length: 16 residues. DNA of the CDR3: TGTGCCAGCAGCTTGGCACTAGCGGGGACCTACAATGAGCAGTTCTTC. Translated, it gives CASSLALAGTYNEQFF.

This clone came up a few times. J is TRBJ1-1 and V is TRBV20-1; D not certain. CDR1 is DFQATT, CDR2 SNEGSKA, per germline (reference sequence). Trimming shortened V by 6 bases and J by 4 bases, and 9 bases separated the two germline ends. This CDR3 contains 11 residues. The CDR3 loop is CSASRGTEAFF. CDR3 DNA sequence: TGCAGTGCGTCAAGAGGCACTGAAGCTTTCTTT.

The J gene is TRBJ2-7, the V gene TRBV5-6; 11 nucleotides agree with TRBD2. Germline loops: CDR1 SGHDT, CDR2 YYEEEE. CDR3 length: 16 residues. V trimming: 0 bases; J trimming: 5 bases; junction bases outside the gene matches: 7. The CDR3 here is CASSLGPGTSGDEQYF. The CDR3 DNA reads as TGTGCCAGCAGCTTGGGGCCCGGGACTAGCGGCGACGAGCAGTACTTC.

This sequence joins TRBV5-1 and TRBJ1-3; tentatively, D is TRBD1 (6 bases). CDR1 SGHRS and CDR2 YFSETQ come from the germline V gene. Trimming removed 3 bases at V and 0 bases at J, with 13 bases between. This CDR3 has 16 residues. CDR3 protein: CASSWAGQSSGNTIYF. The CDR3 nucleotides read TGCGCCAGCAGCTGGGCCGGACAGAGCTCTGGAAACACCATATATTTT.

The V gene is TRBV11-2, the J gene TRBJ2-3, with D possibly being TRBD2 (5 bases). The CDR3 sequence is 14 residues long. Germline values: CDR1 SGHAT, CDR2 FQNNGV. V was cut by 2 bases and J by 0 bases, with 6 bases left in between. DNA for the CDR3: TGTGCCAGCAGCTTACAGCGGAGCACAGATACGCAGTATTTT. Encoded protein: CASSLQRSTDTQYF.

The rearrangement links TRBV4-3 to TRBJ1-4; D gene unclear. CDR3 length: 14 amino acids. V dropped 0 bases and J dropped 11 bases, with 13 bases sitting between them. Germline V gene sequence: CDR1 LGHNA, CDR2 YSLEER. The CDR3 spells CASSQEFLLRKLFF. CDR3 bases: TGCGCCAGCAGCCAAGAATTCCTTCTTCGGAAACTGTTTTTT.

This chain connects TRBV6-1 to TRBJ1-5, with 12 bases that match TRBD1. The CDR3 sequence is 17 residues long. Germline loops: CDR1 MNHNS, CDR2 SASEGT. V trimming: 2 bases; J trimming: 9 bases; junction bases outside the gene matches: 11. The DNA for the CDR3 is TGTGCCAGCAGTGAAAGTACTGGGGGACAGGGGGCATGGCCCCAGCATTTT. It translates to CASSESTGGQGAWPQHF.

The chain has TRBV9 and TRBJ1-3; possibly TRBD1 for D (6 bases). V lost 3 bases and J lost 8, with 15 bases in between. CDR3 size: 14 residues. Germline V gene data show CDR1 as SGDLS and CDR2 as YYNGEE. The CDR3 spells CASSAVGQTDTIYF. The CDR3 DNA reads TGTGCCAGCAGCGCAGTGGGACAAACGGACACCATATATTTT.

V and J are TRBV5-4 and TRBJ2-2; 7 bases are shared with TRBD1. In germline, CDR1 is SGHNT, CDR2 YYREEE (reference sequence). The CDR3 is 16 amino acids. Trimming at V came to 2 bases and at J to 4 bases, leaving 8 bases not matched to a gene. DNA of the CDR3: TGTGCCAGCAGCTTCCCTGACAGGGATGCCACCGGGGAGCTGTTTTTT. Translation gives CASSFPDRDATGELFF.

The genes are TRBV6-4 and TRBJ1-5, with TRBD1 as a possible D gene (5 bases). Germline V CDR1 and CDR2: MRHNA, SNTAGT. V shed 7 bases and J shed 0 bases, with 25 bases lying between them. The CDR3 extends over 19 amino acids. CDR3: CASMRANRKMDYSNQPQHF. Written as DNA, the CDR3 is TGTGCCAGCATGCGAGCGAACAGGAAAATGGATTATAGCAATCAGCCCCAGCATTTT.

V is TRBV28 and J is TRBJ2-1; 11 bases map to TRBD2. Germline CDR1 and CDR2: MDHEN and SYDVKM. Unmatched junction bases numbered 8, after V lost 6 bases and J lost 7 bases. The CDR3 loop spans 15 amino acids. The CDR3 region is CASSPTSGGTNEQFF. DNA for the CDR3: TGTGCCAGCAGCCCCACTAGCGGGGGAACAAATGAGCAGTTCTTC.

This rearrangement joins TRBV9 to TRBJ2-7; possible D gene TRBD2, 5 bases. CDR3 length: 14 residues. Germline values: CDR1 SGDLS, CDR2 YYNGEE. Trimming shortened V by 4 bases and J by 0 bases, and 11 bases separated the two germline ends. The chain's CDR3 is CASSPRGSSYEQYF. In nucleotides, the CDR3 is TGTGCCAGCAGCCCCCGGGGAAGCTCCTACGAGCAGTACTTC.

Written as DNA, the CDR3 is TGTGCCAGCAGCTCGCGGGGGGGCGGGTACAATGAGCAGTTCTTC. The encoded protein is CASSSRGGGYNEQFF. V is TRBV7-2 and J is TRBJ2-1; 9 bases map to TRBD2. V lost 4 bases, J lost 4 bases, and 5 bases stayed unmatched. Germline assignment: CDR1 SGHTA and CDR2 FQGNSA. The CDR3 extends over 15 amino acids.

In DNA form, the CDR3 reads TGTGCCAGCAGCTCAACAGGGGAGGTCCATACGCAGTATTTT. Its protein product is CASSSTGEVHTQYF. The chain is built from TRBV5-5 and TRBJ2-3; maybe TRBD1 (7 bases). The CDR3 extends over 14 amino acids. The germline V gene encodes CDR1 SGHKS and CDR2 YYEKEE (reference sequence). Between the trimmed V and J ends, which lost 3 bases and 7 bases, there was a span of 15 bases.

This clone was counted a single time. This sequence joins TRBV6-6 and TRBJ1-4, with TRBD1 as a possible D gene (5 bases). V was trimmed by 4 bases and J by 5 bases, leaving 14 bases between them. CDR3 length: 15 amino acids. Germline V gene sequence: CDR1 MNHNY, CDR2 SVGAGI (reference sequence). CDR3 residues: CASSSFPGLNEKLFF. The CDR3 DNA is TGTGCCAGCAGTTCTTTTCCGGGACTGAATGAAAAACTGTTTTTT.

The J gene is TRBJ1-2, the V gene TRBV19; 9 nucleotides line up with TRBD1. CDR3 length equals 13 residues. Germline loops: CDR1 LNHDA, CDR2 SQIVND (reference sequence). The J segment lost 6 bases and the V segment lost 8 bases, leaving 7 bases of the junction unmatched. CDR3 in DNA: TGTGCCAGTTGGGACAGGGAGAGAGATGGCTACACCTTC. Residues: CASWDRERDGYTF.

This clone is a singleton in its sample. The gene calls are TRBV7-2 and TRBJ2-5; TRBD1 matches 7 bases. From germline, CDR1 is SGHTA and CDR2 FQGNSA. V lost 5 bases, J lost 14 bases, and 20 bases stayed unmatched. The CDR3 sequence is 15 residues long. CDR3 coding DNA: TGTGCCAGCAGCCTAGAAGGGGGCAGGGGTCTGGGTCTATACTTC. Its protein is CASSLEGGRGLGLYF.

V gene TRBV9 combines with J gene TRBJ2-3; D is unclear. The germline CDR1 and CDR2 sequences are SGDLS and YYNGEE. CDR3 length: 13 residues. V dropped 8 bases and J dropped 4 bases, with 14 bases sitting between them. CDR3 loop: CASTSGYADTQYF. CDR3 DNA sequence: TGTGCCAGTACCTCCGGGTACGCAGATACGCAGTATTTT.

This rearrangement joins TRBV19 to TRBJ1-1; perhaps TRBD1 as D (5 bases). V lost 5 bases to trimming and J lost 0 bases, with 10 bases between them. This CDR3 has 14 amino acids. Per the germline V gene, CDR1 is LNHDA and CDR2 is SQIVND (reference sequence). CDR3 sequence: CASSPREVNTEAFF. CDR3 nucleotide sequence: TGTGCCAGTAGTCCCAGGGAGGTGAACACTGAAGCTTTCTTT. The full variable domain, its missing parts supplied by reference TRBV19 and TRBJ1-1, is DGGITQSPKYLFRKEGQNVTLSCEQNLNHDAMYWYRQDPGQGLRLIYYSQIVNDFQKGDIAEGYSVSREKKESFPLTVTSAQKNPTAFYLCASSPREVNTEAFFGQGTRLTVV.

The sample holds one count of this clone. The J gene is TRBJ2-1, the V gene TRBV28, with TRBD2 matching over 9 bases. With 5 bases clipped from V and 10 bases from J, the junction kept 9 bases outside the gene matches. Germline-derived CDR1 and CDR2 are MDHEN and SYDVKM. This CDR3 has 14 residues. The CDR3 loop is CASSKRLADYEQFF. CDR3 DNA: TGTGCCAGCAGTAAACGACTAGCGGACTACGAGCAGTTCTTC.

The V and J genes are TRBV4-1 and TRBJ2-4; TRBD1 agrees at 10 bases. Germline CDR1 reads MGHRA; CDR2 reads YSYEKL. The CDR3 is made up of 14 amino acids. V was clipped by 1 base and J by 8 bases; unmatched bases: 2. CDR3 sequence: CASSQGDRGHIQYF. CDR3 coding DNA: TGCGCCAGCAGCCAAGGGGACAGGGGTCACATTCAGTACTTC.

The chain couples TRBV5-6 to TRBJ2-1; 7 bases map to TRBD2. Trimming cost V 5 bases and J 0 bases; bases outside gene matches: 5. The CDR3 is 15 amino acids. Germline V gene lookup returns CDR1 SGHDT and CDR2 YYEEEE. CDR3 in DNA: TGTGCCAGCAGGAAGCGGGGATCCTCCTACAATGAGCAGTTCTTC. Translating it yields CASRKRGSSYNEQFF.

The chain combines TRBV4-1 with TRBJ2-1; 8 nucleotides agree with TRBD2. Trimming removed 0 bases from V and 0 bases from J; junction bases left unmatched: 10. This CDR3 is built from 19 residues. Per the germline V gene, CDR1 is MGHRA and CDR2 is YSYEKL. The CDR3 protein is CASSQDPAASGLSYNEQFF. As DNA, the CDR3 is TGCGCCAGCAGCCAAGATCCTGCCGCTAGCGGGCTCTCCTACAATGAGCAGTTCTTC.

The sample holds one count of this clone. The gene calls are TRBV6-6 and TRBJ2-1; 13 bases line up with TRBD2. The length of the CDR3 is 14 residues. V was clipped by 0 bases and J by 12 bases; unmatched bases: 2. CDR1 is MNHNY, CDR2 SVGAGI, per germline (reference sequence). CDR3 sequence (DNA): TGTGCCAGCAGTTACTCCGGGACTAGCGGGATGCAGTTCTTC. Translating it yields CASSYSGTSGMQFF.

For this clone: Germline is not matched at one junction end, which may reflect a read error. The chain carries TRBV18 and TRBJ2-5, with 10 bases that match TRBD1. The CDR3 covers 15 residues. The V gene's germline CDR1 is KGHSH and CDR2 LQKENI. Here the CDR3 reads CASSSPGQGGETQYF. In DNA form, the CDR3 reads TGTGCCAGCTCATCACCCGGACAGGGGGGAGAGACCCAGTACTTC.

The rearrangement links TRBV6-1 to TRBJ1-2; D possibly corresponds to TRBD1 (6 bases). The CDR3 totals 13 residues. CDR1 is MNHNS and CDR2 is SASEGT in the germline V gene. Trimming removed 6 bases from V and 2 bases from J, with 10 bases in between. The CDR3 loop is CASSPGHNYGYTF. The DNA of the CDR3 is TGTGCCAGCAGCCCGGGACACAACTATGGCTACACCTTC.

The chain links TRBV10-3 to TRBJ1-5, with TRBD1 matching 7 bases. Trimming removed 6 bases from V and 7 bases from J; junction bases left unmatched: 6. The CDR3 spans 13 residues. The germline V gene has CDR1 ENHRY and CDR2 SYGVKD. CDR3 DNA sequence: TGTGCCATCAGAGGACAGGTGGGGCAGCCCCAGCATTTT. It yields the protein CAIRGQVGQPQHF.